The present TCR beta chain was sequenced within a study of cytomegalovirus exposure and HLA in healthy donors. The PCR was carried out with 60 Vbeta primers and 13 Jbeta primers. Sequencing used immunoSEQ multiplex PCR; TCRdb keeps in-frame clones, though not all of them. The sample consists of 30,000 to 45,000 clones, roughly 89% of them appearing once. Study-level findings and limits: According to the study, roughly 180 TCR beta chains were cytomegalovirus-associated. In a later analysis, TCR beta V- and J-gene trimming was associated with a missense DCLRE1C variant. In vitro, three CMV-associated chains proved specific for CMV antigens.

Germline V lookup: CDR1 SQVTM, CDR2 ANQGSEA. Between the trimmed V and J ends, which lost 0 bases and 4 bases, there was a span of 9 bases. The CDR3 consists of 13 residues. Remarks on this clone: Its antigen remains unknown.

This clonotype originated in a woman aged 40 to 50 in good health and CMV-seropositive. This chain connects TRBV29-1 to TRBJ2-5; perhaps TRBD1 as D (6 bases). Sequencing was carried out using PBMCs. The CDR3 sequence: CSVEEGAGETQYF. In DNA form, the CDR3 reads TGCAGCGTTGAAGAGGGGGCCGGAGAGACCCAGTACTTC.